The 27 T cell receptor beta chains below all came from one sample that was sequenced in a study of cytomegalovirus exposure and HLA in healthy donors. The PCR employed 60 Vbeta primers together with 13 Jbeta primers. Assay used: immunoSEQ multiplex PCR; TCRdb lists only in-frame clones, some missing. The sample holds fewer than 100,000 clones, roughly 80% seen once. The sample was PBMCs. The receptors were sampled from a man in his forties in good health and CMV-seronegative.

This clone occurred once. The V and J genes are TRBV4-3 and TRBJ2-5; maybe TRBD1 (5 bases). The J call may be faulty, since TRBJ2-7 better matches the DNA end. CDR3 size: 14 residues. CDR1 and CDR2 from the germline V gene are LGHNA and YSLEER. Here the CDR3 DNA reads TGCGCCAGCAGCCAAGGAGCAGGGTCCTACGAGCAGTACTTC. This gives the protein CASSQGAGSYEQYF.

This rearrangement joins TRBV30 to TRBJ1-5, with D possibly being TRBD1 (6 bases). Trimming removed 2 bases from V and 2 bases from J, with 10 bases in between. The CDR3 contains 14 residues. Per germline, CDR1 GTSNPN and CDR2 SVGIG (reference sequence). The CDR3 nucleotides read TGTGCCTGGAGTCTGGCAGGGGGCAATCAGCCCCAGCATTTT. It is translated as CAWSLAGGNQPQHF.

The chain carries TRBV5-1 and TRBJ1-4, with 8 bases that match TRBD1. V lost 4 bases, J lost 7 bases, and 12 bases stayed unmatched. The CDR3 extends over 16 amino acids. Germline loops: CDR1 SGHRS, CDR2 YFSETQ. CDR3 sequence reads: CASSMGTGGRGEKLFF. In DNA, the CDR3 is TGCGCCAGCAGCATGGGGACAGGCGGAAGGGGTGAAAAACTGTTTTTT.

The V gene is TRBV6-5, the J gene TRBJ2-7, with TRBD2 matching over 10 bases. The junction had 3 bases not matched to a gene; V was cut back by 8 bases and J by 2 bases. CDR1 MNHEY and CDR2 SVGAGI come from the germline V gene. The CDR3 covers 13 residues. Here the CDR3 DNA reads TGTGCCAGCGGACTAGCGGTGACCTACGAGCAGTACTTC. Protein sequence: CASGLAVTYEQYF.

Details on this clone: One end of the junction does not line up with germline, which may come from a read error. The chain recombines TRBV2 with TRBJ2-1; D remains unclear. The CDR3 loop spans 16 amino acids. Germline CDR1 and CDR2: SNHLY and FYNNEI. CDR3 in DNA: TGTGCCAGCAGGGAAGCCTCGGATCCGACATACAATGAGCAGTTCTTC. Encoded protein: CASREASDPTYNEQFF.

This clone was picked up a small number of times. The J gene is TRBJ2-2, the V gene TRBV5-1; perhaps TRBD2 as D (6 bases). The germline V gene has CDR1 SGHRS and CDR2 YFSETQ. The CDR3 is 14 amino acids. V was clipped by 5 bases and J by 5 bases, with 13 bases between them. Written as DNA, the CDR3 is TGCGCCAGCAGGGAGGGTTCTCGGACCGGGGAGCTGTTTTTT. It is translated as CASREGSRTGELFF.

The chain recombines TRBV27 with TRBJ2-7; 9 bases agree with TRBD1. Germline loops: CDR1 MNHEY, CDR2 SMNVEV (reference sequence). The trim removed 6 bases at V and 2 bases at J, leaving 5 bases unmatched. This CDR3 region has 14 residues. CDR3: CASRTGTGTYEQYF. In DNA form, the CDR3 reads TGTGCCAGCAGAACCGGGACAGGGACCTACGAGCAGTACTTC.

The chain links TRBV9 to TRBJ1-1; 8 positions agree with TRBD1. The CDR3 totals 13 residues. V lost 4 bases and J lost 11; bases outside the gene matches: 10. From germline, CDR1 is SGDLS and CDR2 YYNGEE. The CDR3 here is CASSPQGARDAFF. Here the CDR3 DNA reads TGTGCCAGCAGCCCTCAGGGGGCGCGTGACGCTTTCTTT.

J is TRBJ2-1 and V is TRBV4-1; D ambiguous. The CDR3 length is 13 residues. Germline CDR1 and CDR2: MGHRA and YSYEKL. The germline V and J ends were trimmed by 3 bases and 7 bases, with 10 bases remaining between them. This CDR3 reads CASSHTVVNEQFF. The CDR3 nucleotides are TGCGCCAGCAGCCACACCGTAGTAAATGAGCAGTTCTTC.

In regard to this clone: The junction departs from the called germline gene at one end, perhaps through a read error. The V call is TRBV7-9, the J call TRBJ2-7, with TRBD1 matching over 9 bases. This CDR3 contains 17 residues. Germline loops: CDR1 SEHNR, CDR2 FQNEAQ (reference sequence). The CDR3 nucleotides are TGTTCCAGCAGCTCGGCCCAAGCCGGGACAGGGATCTACGAGCAGTACTTC. Its translation is CSSSSAQAGTGIYEQYF.

The genes are TRBV2 and TRBJ1-5; D is possibly TRBD1 (6 bases). CDR1 and CDR2 from the germline V gene are SNHLY and FYNNEI. V was shortened by 4 bases and J by 0 bases, with 25 bases between the two germline ends. The CDR3 has 20 amino acids. As DNA, the CDR3 is TGTGCCAGCAGTGCCCTTTTCCCTGGACAGCTAAGATATAGCAATCAGCCCCAGCATTTT. Residues: CASSALFPGQLRYSNQPQHF. Filled out from reference TRBV2 and TRBJ1-5, the complete variable domain reads EPEVTQTPSHQVTQMGQEVILRCVPISNHLYFYWYRQILGQKVEFLVSFYNNEISEKSEIFDDQFSVERPDGSNFTLKIRSTKLEDSAMYFCASSALFPGQLRYSNQPQHFGDGTRLSIL.

The chain employs TRBV10-2 and TRBJ2-5; D is perhaps TRBD2 (5 bases). The end of the DNA fits TRBJ2-7 better, so the J call may be wrong. This CDR3 spans 15 amino acids. From germline, CDR1 is WSHSY and CDR2 SAAADI. The CDR3 DNA reads TGCGCCAACGGGAAGAATGCGGACCGCAGCTACGAGCAGTACTTC. Protein sequence: CANGKNADRSYEQYF.

This rearrangement joins TRBV27 to TRBJ2-1, with D possibly being TRBD2 (6 bases). V lost 7 bases and J lost 4, with 17 bases in between. The germline gives CDR1 MNHEY, CDR2 SMNVEV (reference sequence). The CDR3 loop spans 15 amino acids. This CDR3 is CASKTEGLLYNEQFF. The CDR3 nucleotides are TGTGCCAGCAAAACGGAGGGCCTATTATACAATGAGCAGTTCTTC.

J is TRBJ1-2 and V is TRBV7-9, with D uncertain. This CDR3 spans 12 amino acids. Deletions cut 1 base from V and 4 bases from J, with 4 bases between. Germline V CDR1 and CDR2: SEHNR, FQNEAQ (reference sequence). CDR3 coding DNA: TGTGCCAGCAGCTTAGTGGCCTATGGCTACACCTTC. Residues: CASSLVAYGYTF. Full variable domain (rest looked up from reference TRBV7-9 and TRBJ1-2): DTGVSQNPRHKITKRGQNVTFRCDPISEHNRLYWYRQTLGQGPEFLTYFQNEAQLEKSRLLSDRFSAERPKGSFSTLEIQRTEQGDSAMYLCASSLVAYGYTFGSGTRLTVV.

The V gene is TRBV6-1, the J gene TRBJ1-1; a possible D gene is TRBD1 (5 bases). Germline lookup yields CDR1 MNHNS and CDR2 SASEGT. The CDR3 loop spans 13 amino acids. The V end was cut by 2 bases, the J end by 1 base, with 5 bases between. CDR3 in DNA: TGTGCCAGCAGTGAACAGGGGAACACTGAAGCTTTCTTT. Its protein product is CASSEQGNTEAFF.

The count of this clone is one. The V call is TRBV15, the J call TRBJ2-5; TRBD1 matches at 7 bases. Germline V gene data show CDR1 as LNHNV and CDR2 as YYDKDF (reference sequence). J was trimmed by 3 bases and V by 4 bases; bases with no gene match: 5. The length of the CDR3 is 14 residues. The CDR3 sequence is CATSTTTGEETQYF. In DNA form, the CDR3 reads TGTGCCACCAGCACTACTACAGGGGAAGAGACCCAGTACTTC.

The V gene is TRBV27, the J gene TRBJ1-6; D ambiguous. Trimming removed 4 bases from V and 4 bases from J, with 14 bases in between. The germline CDR1 and CDR2 sequences are MNHEY and SMNVEV (reference sequence). The CDR3 is 16 residues long. CDR3 DNA sequence: TGTGCCAGCAGTTCCCAAAGACTGGCATATAATTCACCCCTCCACTTT. Translation gives CASSSQRLAYNSPLHF.

In regard to this clone: Mismatch with germline at one junction end may stem from a read error. This chain connects TRBV7-9 to TRBJ1-6; 7 bases align to TRBD1. This CDR3 spans 16 amino acids. Germline CDR1 reads SEHNR; CDR2 reads FQNEAQ (reference sequence). The CDR3 nucleotides are TGTTCCAGCAGCCCCGACAGGGTACCCTATAATTCACCCCTCCACTTT. It translates to CSSSPDRVPYNSPLHF.

The rearrangement joins TRBV6-1 to TRBJ1-3; 8 nucleotides align to TRBD1. The CDR3 consists of 18 residues. The germline V gene has CDR1 MNHNS and CDR2 SASEGT. Trimming removed 0 bases from V and 0 bases from J; junction bases left unmatched: 7. CDR3: CASSEAGTGRFSGNTIYF. The CDR3 DNA follows: TGTGCCAGCAGTGAAGCCGGGACAGGACGGTTCTCTGGAAACACCATATATTTT.

The genes are TRBV11-2 and TRBJ1-4; D possibly corresponds to TRBD1 (5 bases). The V gene's germline CDR1 is SGHAT and CDR2 FQNNGV. CDR3 length equals 15 residues. Trimming pared 5 bases from V and 7 bases from J, leaving 17 bases between. CDR3: CASSRLSGSVEKLFF. For the CDR3, the DNA is TGTGCCAGCAGCCGTTTATCAGGGTCTGTTGAAAAACTGTTTTTT.

This clone was found once. The chain employs TRBV7-3 and TRBJ1-6; no firm D call. Germline CDR1 SGHTA, CDR2 FQGTGA. V was trimmed by 5 bases and J by 8 bases, leaving 10 bases between them. CDR3 size: 13 residues. The CDR3 coding sequence is TGTGCCAGCAGCACACAAGAGGATTCACCCCTCCACTTT. The encoded protein is CASSTQEDSPLHF.

The chain links TRBV11-2 to TRBJ2-1; 10 nucleotides match TRBD2. The CDR3 covers 15 residues. J was trimmed by 6 bases and V by 7 bases; bases with no gene match: 9. Germline values: CDR1 SGHAT, CDR2 FQNNGV. The DNA of the CDR3 is TGTGCCAGCACCCCGCAGCGGGAGGGCCTCAATGAGCAGTTCTTC. Residues: CASTPQREGLNEQFF.

This clone was observed once. V is TRBV11-2 and J is TRBJ2-2; D is perhaps TRBD2 (6 bases). The CDR3 is 13 residues long. Germline CDR1 reads SGHAT; CDR2 reads FQNNGV. V was cut by 2 bases and J by 5 bases, with 6 bases left in between. The CDR3 region has the DNA TGTGCCAGCAGCTTACTAGCGACCGGGGAGCTGTTTTTT. This codes for CASSLLATGELFF.

The chain employs TRBV19 and TRBJ1-1; D gene ambiguous. CDR3 length: 12 amino acids. V lost 4 bases to trimming and J lost 4 bases, with 7 bases between them. Germline loops: CDR1 LNHDA, CDR2 SQIVND (reference sequence). CDR3 loop: CASSRLATEAFF. CDR3 bases: TGTGCCAGTAGTAGGTTGGCCACTGAAGCTTTCTTT.

This chain links TRBV5-4 with TRBJ2-3; 10 nucleotides match TRBD2. From germline, CDR1 is SGHNT and CDR2 YYREEE (reference sequence). The CDR3 is 17 amino acids. The trim removed 0 bases at V and 0 bases at J, leaving 4 bases unmatched. The CDR3 bases are TGTGCCAGCAGCTTGGTGGCTAGCGGGAGTAGCACAGATACGCAGTATTTT. It codes for CASSLVASGSSTDTQYF. Combining the CDR3 with reference TRBV5-4 and TRBJ2-3 gives the whole variable domain ETGVTQSPTHLIKTRGQQVTLRCSSQSGHNTVSWYQQALGQGPQFIFQYYREEENGRGNFPPRFSGLQFPNYSSELNVNALELDDSALYLCASSLVASGSSTDTQYFGPGTRLTVL.

The chain employs TRBV4-1 and TRBJ1-2; D is unclear. V lost 0 bases, J lost 4 bases, and 9 bases lay in between. CDR3 length equals 14 residues. Germline CDR1 is MGHRA and CDR2 is YSYEKL. Here the CDR3 reads CASSQDLDFYGYTF. CDR3 DNA sequence: TGCGCCAGCAGCCAAGATCTTGACTTCTATGGCTACACCTTC.

The chain uses TRBV19 and TRBJ2-1, with TRBD2 identical over 10 bases. Germline V CDR1 and CDR2: LNHDA, SQIVND (reference sequence). The V and J ends lost 6 bases and 9 bases, in that order; junction bases with no gene match: 20. The CDR3 covers 18 residues. CDR3 in DNA: TGTGCCAGTAGCGACCCAGACCCAGCGGGAGGGCTAGGCATTGAGCAGTTCTTC. This encodes CASSDPDPAGGLGIEQFF. Full variable domain (missing parts from reference TRBV19 and TRBJ2-1): DGGITQSPKYLFRKEGQNVTLSCEQNLNHDAMYWYRQDPGQGLRLIYYSQIVNDFQKGDIAEGYSVSREKKESFPLTVTSAQKNPTAFYLCASSDPDPAGGLGIEQFFGPGTRLTVL.